The 10 T cell receptor beta chains listed next were all sequenced from one sample in a study of blood T cell repertoires in COVID-19. TCRdb's copy holds only in-frame clones and misses some; the assay was immunoSEQ multiplex PCR. Here the sample spans roughly 110,000 clones, over 70% being singletons. Sequencing was performed on peripheral blood. These TCRs come from a man in his fifties with acute or convalescent COVID-19.

The V gene is TRBV13, the J gene TRBJ1-2; no clear D. The V gene lost 3 bases and the J gene lost 2 bases, with 16 bases spanning the gap. CDR3 length equals 16 residues. Germline-derived CDR1 and CDR2 are PRHDT and FYEKMQ (reference sequence). CDR3 nucleotide sequence: TGTGCCAGCAGCTTGAGGGCTGGACGGTGGAACTATGGCTACACCTTC. It translates to CASSLRAGRWNYGYTF.

In this sample, this clone turned up a few times. The CDR3 nucleotides are TGTGCCATCAGTCTGACAGGGGACTATGGCTACACCTTC. It codes for CAISLTGDYGYTF. The V call is TRBV10-3, the J call TRBJ1-2; 8 bases agree with TRBD1. Trimming took 5 bases from V and 3 from J; bases not matched to a gene: 2. Germline V gene data show CDR1 as ENHRY and CDR2 as SYGVKD. The CDR3 covers 13 residues.

The chain employs TRBV10-3 and TRBJ1-2; 7 bases map to TRBD1. The junction had 7 bases not matched to a gene; V was cut back by 6 bases and J by 3 bases. Germline loops: CDR1 ENHRY, CDR2 SYGVKD. The CDR3 contains 14 residues. Here the CDR3 DNA reads TGTGCCATCAGATTTGACAGGGCGCACTATGGCTACACCTTC. Protein product: CAIRFDRAHYGYTF.

In this sample, this clone turned up a few times. J is TRBJ2-5 and V is TRBV5-1; TRBD2 agrees at 7 bases. Trimming removed 1 base from V and 0 bases from J; junction bases left unmatched: 6. Germline-derived CDR1 and CDR2 are SGHRS and YFSETQ. This CDR3 has 16 residues. CDR3 sequence (DNA): TGCGCCAGCAGCTTGAGAGCGGGGCCGTACCAAGAGACCCAGTACTTC. It specifies CASSLRAGPYQETQYF. The whole variable domain, filled in from reference TRBV5-1 and TRBJ2-5, reads KAGVTQTPRYLIKTRGQQVTLSCSPISGHRSVSWYQQTPGQGLQFLFEYFSETQRNKGNFPGRFSGRQFSNSRSEMNVSTLELGDSALYLCASSLRAGPYQETQYFGPGTRLLVL.

This sequence joins TRBV5-1 and TRBJ1-1; D remains unclear. Germline V gives CDR1 SGHRS, CDR2 YFSETQ. The CDR3 has 14 amino acids. Trimming took off 5 bases at V and 0 bases at J, with 11 bases between the two ends. The CDR3 loop reads CASSPGIMNTEAFF. The CDR3 DNA reads as TGCGCCAGCAGTCCAGGCATTATGAACACTGAAGCTTTCTTT.

The chain recombines TRBV28 with TRBJ1-1; no reliable D call. V dropped 5 bases and J dropped 10 bases, with 14 bases sitting between them. The CDR3 is 12 residues long. Germline V gene data show CDR1 as MDHEN and CDR2 as SYDVKM. The CDR3 DNA is TGTGCCAGCAGTACAGTCCGGACTAGAGCTTTCTTT. It is translated as CASSTVRTRAFF. The full variable domain, completed using reference TRBV28 and TRBJ1-1, is DVKVTQSSRYLVKRTGEKVFLECVQDMDHENMFWYRQDPGLGLRLIYFSYDVKMKEKGDIPEGYSVSREKKERFSLILESASTNQTSMYLCASSTVRTRAFFGQGTRLTVV.

This clone was counted a few times. The chain links TRBV28 to TRBJ1-1; D gene unclear. Trimming pared 4 bases from V and 0 bases from J, leaving 3 bases between. Germline V gives CDR1 MDHEN, CDR2 SYDVKM. This CDR3 spans 12 amino acids. Here the CDR3 DNA reads TGTGCCAGCAGTTCGGTGAACACTGAAGCTTTCTTT. Its protein is CASSSVNTEAFF.

The chain carries TRBV6-5 and TRBJ2-6, with D perhaps matching TRBD1 (6 bases). Germline CDR1 and CDR2: MNHEY and SVGAGI. This CDR3 region has 15 residues. V lost 8 bases, J lost 2 bases, and 13 bases lay in between. CDR3 in amino acids: CASGLQGTGANVLTF. Here the CDR3 DNA reads TGTGCCAGCGGCCTACAGGGCACTGGGGCCAACGTCCTGACTTTC.

The chain has TRBV12-5 and TRBJ1-1; TRBD1 agrees at 7 bases. In germline, CDR1 is LGHNT, CDR2 FRNRAP. The V segment lost 4 bases and the J segment 8 bases; nucleotides outside the gene matches: 7. The CDR3 length is 13 residues. The CDR3 coding sequence is TGTGCTAGTGGTTCGAAGACAGGGCTCGAAGCTTTCTTT. It encodes CASGSKTGLEAFF.

The rearrangement joins TRBV4-1 to TRBJ2-3; 8 bases map to TRBD2. CDR3 length: 16 amino acids. V was pared by 0 bases and J by 4 bases, with 6 bases of the junction left unmatched. From germline, CDR1 is MGHRA and CDR2 YSYEKL. The CDR3 DNA reads TGCGCCAGCAGCCAAGATATGGGACTAGAGTCAGATACGCAGTATTTT. It yields the protein CASSQDMGLESDTQYF.